This T cell receptor beta chain was captured by sequencing in a study of blood T cell repertoires in COVID-19. As for the study in general: Specimens from acute and convalescent COVID-19 originated in the United States, Italy and Spain. The cDNA or gDNA used as material had been derived from T cells, B-cell-depleted T cells, or PBMCs.

The CDR3 is 15 amino acids. The germline gives CDR1 SNHLY, CDR2 FYNNEI. V shed 6 bases and J shed 0 bases, with 13 bases lying between them. In the authors' workflow: Estimation of nucleated cell counts relied on the amplification of reference gene primers. Only in-frame clones appear in the TCRdb table, and some are missing; sequencing was by immunoSEQ multiplex PCR. D and trimming were read from the DNA, whereas the V and J calls and clone size are those reported in that table. The profile shows roughly 100,000 clones, around 82% of them singletons. The sample taken for sequencing was peripheral blood. The TCR sequence derives from a man between 60 and 75 years old with acute or convalescent COVID-19. The rearrangement uses TRBV2 and TRBJ2-3; D possibly corresponds to TRBD1 (5 bases). In nucleotides, the CDR3 is TGTGCCAGCAGCCAGACAGAGGCTAGCACAGATACGCAGTATTTT. The encoded protein is CASSQTEASTDTQYF.